This TCR beta chain emerged from a study of lymphopenia after photon versus proton radiotherapy. Overall study results and limits: Survival link was tested only in deceased patients; proton benefit remains a possibility. Oligoclonal CD8+ Temra expansion after nadir drove photon patients' diversity drop. Proton therapy kept repertoires fairly stable, unlike photons, which gained effector/memory cells. In patients who died, overall survival fell as post-nadir TCR diversity dropped more.

The protocol was immunoSEQ multiplex PCR, while the TCRdb copy is restricted to in-frame clones and leaves out a portion. Of over 30,000 clones in the sample, about 87% were seen once. As regards this clone: The antigen remains undetermined.

This receptor was taken from a woman in her 70s with pancreatic cancer. Sequences were derived from peripheral blood, sampled from a patient treated with proton-based radiotherapy.

The CDR3 DNA follows: TGTGCCAGCAGTTCCCTAGCGGTAGTAGATACGCAGTATTTT. Encoded protein: CASSSLAVVDTQYF. The rearrangement links TRBV27 to TRBJ2-3; the match to TRBD2 covers 7 bases. In germline, CDR1 is MNHEY, CDR2 SMNVEV (reference sequence). The ends lost 4 bases at V and 5 bases at J; junction bases unmatched: 6. The CDR3 consists of 14 residues.